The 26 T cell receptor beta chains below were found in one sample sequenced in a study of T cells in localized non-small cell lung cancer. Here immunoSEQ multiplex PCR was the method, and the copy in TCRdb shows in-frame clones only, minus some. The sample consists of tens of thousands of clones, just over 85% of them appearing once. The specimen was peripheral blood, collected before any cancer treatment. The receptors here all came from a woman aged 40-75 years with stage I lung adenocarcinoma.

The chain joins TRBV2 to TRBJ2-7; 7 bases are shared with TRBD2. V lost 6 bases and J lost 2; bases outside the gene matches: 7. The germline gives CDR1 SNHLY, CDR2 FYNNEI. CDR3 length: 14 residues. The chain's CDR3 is CASRMGEGPYEQYF. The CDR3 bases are TGTGCCAGCAGAATGGGGGAGGGGCCCTACGAGCAGTACTTC.

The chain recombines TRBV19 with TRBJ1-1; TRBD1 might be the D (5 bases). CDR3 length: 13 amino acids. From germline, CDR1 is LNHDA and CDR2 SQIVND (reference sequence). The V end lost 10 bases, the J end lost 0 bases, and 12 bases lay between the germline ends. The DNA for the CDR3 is TGTGCCACTGCAGGGTTTGTGAACACTGAAGCTTTCTTT. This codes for CATAGFVNTEAFF.

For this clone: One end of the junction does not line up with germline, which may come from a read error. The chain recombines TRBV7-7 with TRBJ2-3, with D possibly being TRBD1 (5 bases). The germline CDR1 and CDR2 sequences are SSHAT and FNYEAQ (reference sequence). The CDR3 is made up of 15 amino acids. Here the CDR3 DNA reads TGTGCCAGCAGTTTAGGGGCAGGCCGCTTAGATACGCAGTATTTT. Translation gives CASSLGAGRLDTQYF. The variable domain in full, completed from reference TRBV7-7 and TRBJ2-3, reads GAGVSQSPRYKVTKRGQDVTLRCDPISSHATLYWYQQALGQGPEFLTYFNYEAQPDKSGLPSDRFSAERPEGSISTLTIQRTEQRDSAMYRCASSLGAGRLDTQYFGPGTRLTVL.

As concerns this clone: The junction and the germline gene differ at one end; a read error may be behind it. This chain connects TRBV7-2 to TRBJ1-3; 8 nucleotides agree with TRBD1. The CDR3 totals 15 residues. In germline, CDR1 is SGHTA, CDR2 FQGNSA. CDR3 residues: CVSSPLQGARNTIYF. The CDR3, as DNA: TGTGTCAGCAGCCCCTTGCAGGGGGCCCGAAACACCATATATTTT.

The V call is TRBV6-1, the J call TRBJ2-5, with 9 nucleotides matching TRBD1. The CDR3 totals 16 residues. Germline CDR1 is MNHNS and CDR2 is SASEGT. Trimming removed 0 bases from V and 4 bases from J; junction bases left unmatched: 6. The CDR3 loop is CASSEARGQGRETQYF. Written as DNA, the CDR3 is TGTGCCAGCAGTGAAGCGAGGGGACAGGGTCGAGAGACCCAGTACTTC.

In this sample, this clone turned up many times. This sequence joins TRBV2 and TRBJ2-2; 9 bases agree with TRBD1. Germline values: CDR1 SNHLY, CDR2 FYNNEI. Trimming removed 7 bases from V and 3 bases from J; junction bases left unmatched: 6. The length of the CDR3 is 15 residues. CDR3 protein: CASNLQGADTGELFF. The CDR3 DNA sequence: TGTGCCAGCAATCTACAGGGGGCTGACACCGGGGAGCTGTTTTTT.

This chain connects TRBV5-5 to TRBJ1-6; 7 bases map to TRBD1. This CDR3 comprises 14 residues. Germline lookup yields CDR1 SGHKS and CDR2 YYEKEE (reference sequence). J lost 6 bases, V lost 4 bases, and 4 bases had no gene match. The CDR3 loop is CASSTRDSNSPLHF. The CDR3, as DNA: TGTGCCAGCAGCACACGGGACAGTAATTCACCCCTCCACTTT.

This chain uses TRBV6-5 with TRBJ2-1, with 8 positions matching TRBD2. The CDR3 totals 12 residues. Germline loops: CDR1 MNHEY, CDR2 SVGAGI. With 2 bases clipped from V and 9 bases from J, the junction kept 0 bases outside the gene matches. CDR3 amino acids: CASSYSGGEQFF. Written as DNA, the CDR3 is TGTGCCAGCAGTTACAGCGGGGGTGAGCAGTTCTTC.

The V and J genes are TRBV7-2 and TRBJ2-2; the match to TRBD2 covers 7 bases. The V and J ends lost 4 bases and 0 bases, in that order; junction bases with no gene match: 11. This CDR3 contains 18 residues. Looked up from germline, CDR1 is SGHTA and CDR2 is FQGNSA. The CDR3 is CASSSGLSGFANTGELFF. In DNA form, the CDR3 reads TGTGCCAGCAGCTCGGGACTTAGCGGGTTTGCGAACACCGGGGAGCTGTTTTTT.

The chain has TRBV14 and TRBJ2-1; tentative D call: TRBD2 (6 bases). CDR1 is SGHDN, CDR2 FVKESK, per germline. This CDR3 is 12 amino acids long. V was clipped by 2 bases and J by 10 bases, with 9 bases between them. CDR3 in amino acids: CASSQQGGEQFF. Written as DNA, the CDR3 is TGTGCCAGCAGCCAACAGGGAGGAGAGCAGTTCTTC.

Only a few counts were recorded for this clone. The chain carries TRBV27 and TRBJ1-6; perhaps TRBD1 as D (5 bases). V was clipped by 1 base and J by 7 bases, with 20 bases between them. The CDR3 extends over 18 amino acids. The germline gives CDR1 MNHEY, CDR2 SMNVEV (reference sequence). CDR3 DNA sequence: TGTGCCAGCAGTTTATATACCCAGGGAGGCTGGGGGAATTCACCCCTCCACTTT. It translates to CASSLYTQGGWGNSPLHF.

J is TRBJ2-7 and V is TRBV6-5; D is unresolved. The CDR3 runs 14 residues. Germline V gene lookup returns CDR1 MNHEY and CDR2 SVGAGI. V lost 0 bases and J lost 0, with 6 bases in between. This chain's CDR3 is CASSYSRSSYEQYF. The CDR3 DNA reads TGTGCCAGCAGTTACTCGCGAAGCTCCTACGAGCAGTACTTC.

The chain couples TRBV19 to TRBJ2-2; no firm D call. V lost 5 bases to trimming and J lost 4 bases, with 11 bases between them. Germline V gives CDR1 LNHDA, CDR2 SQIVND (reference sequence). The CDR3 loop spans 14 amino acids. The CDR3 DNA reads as TGTGCCAGTAGTGCCGACGCGCGCACCGGGGAGCTGTTTTTT. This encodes CASSADARTGELFF.

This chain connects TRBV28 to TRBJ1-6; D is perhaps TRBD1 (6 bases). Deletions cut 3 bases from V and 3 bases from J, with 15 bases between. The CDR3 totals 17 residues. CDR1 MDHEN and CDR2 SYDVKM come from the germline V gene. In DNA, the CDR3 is TGTGCCAGCAGTTTTCCCCCTGGACAGCTCTATAATTCACCCCTCCACTTT. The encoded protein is CASSFPPGQLYNSPLHF.

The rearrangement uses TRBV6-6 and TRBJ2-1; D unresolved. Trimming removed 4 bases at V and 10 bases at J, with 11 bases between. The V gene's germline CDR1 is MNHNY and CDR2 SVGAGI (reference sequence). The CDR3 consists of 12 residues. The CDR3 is CASSSSAREQFF. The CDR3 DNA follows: TGTGCCAGCAGTTCGTCCGCCCGGGAGCAGTTCTTC.

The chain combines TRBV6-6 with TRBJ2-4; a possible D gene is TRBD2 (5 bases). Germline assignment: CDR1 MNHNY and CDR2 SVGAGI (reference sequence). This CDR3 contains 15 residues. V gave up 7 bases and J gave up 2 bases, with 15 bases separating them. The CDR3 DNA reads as TGTGCCAGCACGATTGGAGGTCTTCCCAAAAACATTCAGTACTTC. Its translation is CASTIGGLPKNIQYF.

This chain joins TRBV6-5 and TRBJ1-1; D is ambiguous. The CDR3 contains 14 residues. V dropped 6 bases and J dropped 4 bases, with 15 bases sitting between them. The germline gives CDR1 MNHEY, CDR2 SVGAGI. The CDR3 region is CASRPQGVSTEAFF. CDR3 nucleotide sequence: TGTGCCAGCAGACCCCAAGGAGTGAGCACTGAAGCTTTCTTT.

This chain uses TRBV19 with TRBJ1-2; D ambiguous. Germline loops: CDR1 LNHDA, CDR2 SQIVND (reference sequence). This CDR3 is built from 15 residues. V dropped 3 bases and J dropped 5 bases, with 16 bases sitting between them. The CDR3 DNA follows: TGTGCCAGTAGTATCCGGCGGCCAACGCAATATGGCTACACCTTC. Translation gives CASSIRRPTQYGYTF.

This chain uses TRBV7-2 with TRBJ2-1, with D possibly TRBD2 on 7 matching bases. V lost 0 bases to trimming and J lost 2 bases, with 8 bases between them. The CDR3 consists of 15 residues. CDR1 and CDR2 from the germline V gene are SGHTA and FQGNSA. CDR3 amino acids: CASSLAGGPYNEQFF. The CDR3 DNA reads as TGTGCCAGCAGCTTAGCGGGGGGGCCCTACAATGAGCAGTTCTTC. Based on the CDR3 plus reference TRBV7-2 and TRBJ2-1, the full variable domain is GAGVSQSPSNKVTEKGKDVELRCDPISGHTALYWYRQSLGQGLEFLIYFQGNSAPDKSGLPSDRFSAERTGGSVSTLTIQRTQQEDSAVYLCASSLAGGPYNEQFFGPGTRLTVL.

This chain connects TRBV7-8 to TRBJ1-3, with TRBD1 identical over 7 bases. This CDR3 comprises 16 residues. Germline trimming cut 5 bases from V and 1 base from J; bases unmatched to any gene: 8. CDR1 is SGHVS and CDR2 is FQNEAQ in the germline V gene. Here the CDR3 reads CASSEQGPTSGNTIYF. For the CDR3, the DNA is TGTGCCAGCAGCGAACAGGGGCCCACTTCTGGAAACACCATATATTTT.

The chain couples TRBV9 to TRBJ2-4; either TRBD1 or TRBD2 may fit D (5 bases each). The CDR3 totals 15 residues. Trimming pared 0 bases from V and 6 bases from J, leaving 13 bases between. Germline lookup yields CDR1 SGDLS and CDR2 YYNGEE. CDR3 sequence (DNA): TGTGCCAGCAGCGTAGGCAGTGATGGGGGAAACATTCAGTACTTC. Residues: CASSVGSDGGNIQYF.

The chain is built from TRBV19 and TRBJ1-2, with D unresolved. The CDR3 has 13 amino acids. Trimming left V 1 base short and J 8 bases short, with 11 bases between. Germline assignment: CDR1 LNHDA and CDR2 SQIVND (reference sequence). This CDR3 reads CASSIVLYGGYTF. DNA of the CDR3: TGTGCCAGTAGTATAGTCCTCTACGGCGGCTACACCTTC.

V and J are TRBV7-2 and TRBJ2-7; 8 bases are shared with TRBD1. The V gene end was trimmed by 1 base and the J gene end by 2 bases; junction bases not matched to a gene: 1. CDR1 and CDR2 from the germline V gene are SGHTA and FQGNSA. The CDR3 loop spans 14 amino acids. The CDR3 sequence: CASSLGTGTYEQYF. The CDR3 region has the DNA TGTGCCAGCAGCTTAGGGACAGGGACCTACGAGCAGTACTTC.

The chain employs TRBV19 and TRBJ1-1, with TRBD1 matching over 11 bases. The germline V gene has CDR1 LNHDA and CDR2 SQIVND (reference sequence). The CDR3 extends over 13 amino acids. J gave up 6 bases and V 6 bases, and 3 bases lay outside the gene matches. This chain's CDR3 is CASSPGQGAEAFF. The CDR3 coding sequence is TGTGCCAGTAGCCCGGGACAGGGGGCTGAAGCTTTCTTT.

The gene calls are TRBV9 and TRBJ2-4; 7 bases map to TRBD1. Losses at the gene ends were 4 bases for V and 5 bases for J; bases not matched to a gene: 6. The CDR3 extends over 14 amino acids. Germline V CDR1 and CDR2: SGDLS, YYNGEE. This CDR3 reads CASSPRQGENIQYF. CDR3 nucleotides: TGTGCCAGCAGCCCCCGACAGGGTGAAAACATTCAGTACTTC.

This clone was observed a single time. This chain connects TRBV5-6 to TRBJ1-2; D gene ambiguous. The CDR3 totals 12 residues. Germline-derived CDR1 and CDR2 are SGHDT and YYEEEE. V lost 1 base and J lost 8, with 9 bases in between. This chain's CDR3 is CASSLWGGGYTF. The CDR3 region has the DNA TGTGCCAGCAGCTTGTGGGGAGGAGGCTACACCTTC.